These 10 T cell receptor beta chains came from one sample sequenced in a study of tumor-infiltrating lymphocytes in primary liver carcinoma. From unsorted bulk tissue weighing about 18-30 mg, DNA and RNA were co-extracted. The authors made TCR beta cDNA from 500 to 600 ng total RNA with a constant-region primer. ARM-PCR, slightly modified, supplied the TCR beta libraries through three nested multiplex PCR rounds. Both of the initial two PCR rounds ran for around 10 cycles and employed TRBV1-TRBV30 forward primers alongside a C-beta reverse primer. Via MiXCR, TCRdb re-called the multiplex PCR reads, giving one row per CDR3 protein. Here the sample spans roughly 120,000 distinct CDR3 sequences, around 64% being singletons. The sequenced sample consisted of liver tumor tissue from sampling region 3. Subset denoted: tumor region T3, left-lateral pole. The receptors were gathered from a woman aged 55-69 years with primary liver carcinoma and hepatitis B virus infection.

V gene TRBV14 combines with J gene TRBJ1-6; D remains unclear. The germline V gene has CDR1 SGHDN and CDR2 FVKESK. Trimming stripped 3 bases from V and 9 bases from J, with 3 bases between. CDR3 length: 11 amino acids. CDR3 coding DNA: TGTGCCAGCAGCCAGCTTTCACCCCTCCACTTT. It is translated as CASSQLSPLHF.

This clonotype was counted many times. The chain has TRBV5-1 and TRBJ1-1; 12 nucleotides agree with TRBD1. With V trimmed by 3 bases and J by 0 bases, 6 bases remained unmatched. Per germline, CDR1 SGHRS and CDR2 YFSETQ. This CDR3 region has 17 residues. The CDR3 nucleotides read TGCGCCAGCAGCTCGCGGGACAGGGGGCTCCTGAACACTGAAGCTTTCTTT. Amino acids: CASSSRDRGLLNTEAFF.

With respect to this clonotype: This clone may be a read error of a much larger clone one base away. The chain joins TRBV5-8 to TRBJ2-7; 10 bases fit TRBD1. Germline-derived CDR1 and CDR2 are SGHTS and YDEGEE. This CDR3 is built from 15 residues. The CDR3 nucleotides are TGTGCCAGCAGCTTGTTCGGGACAGGGGTTTACGGGCAGTACTTC. Amino acids: CASSLFGTGVYGQYF.

This clonotype was detected many times. The chain employs TRBV4-1 and TRBJ2-2, with D unresolved. Germline CDR1 MGHRA, CDR2 YSYEKL. V lost 0 bases to trimming and J lost 4 bases, with 6 bases between them. The CDR3 spans 14 residues. The CDR3 coding sequence is TGCGCCAGCAGCCAAGATTCCCGCACCGGGGAGCTGTTTTTT. Protein: CASSQDSRTGELFF.

Many counts were recorded for this clonotype. The genes are TRBV7-9 and TRBJ2-1, with 7 bases aligning to TRBD2. Germline lookup yields CDR1 SEHNR and CDR2 FQNEAQ (reference sequence). The length of the CDR3 is 14 residues. Trimming at V came to 5 bases and at J to 8 bases, leaving 9 bases not matched to a gene. CDR3 DNA sequence: TGTGCCAGCAGCCCAGAGGCGACTAGCCATGAGCAGTTCTTC. This gives the protein CASSPEATSHEQFF.

Concerning this clonotype itself: Sequence at one end of the junction differs from germline and may be a read error. The rearrangement uses TRBV28 and TRBJ2-7; 9 bases line up with TRBD1. CDR3 length: 16 amino acids. Germline lookup yields CDR1 MDHEN and CDR2 SYDVKM. CDR3 amino acids: CASSPPDRGLTYEQNF. The CDR3 coding sequence is TGTGCCAGCAGCCCCCCGGACAGGGGCCTTACCTACGAGCAGAACTTC.

Concerning this clonotype: This clone may be a read error of a much larger clone one base away. The chain recombines TRBV12-3 or TRBV12-4 with TRBJ2-2; TRBD2 matches 8 bases. Trimming cost V 2 bases and J 7 bases; bases outside gene matches: 12. CDR3 length equals 17 residues. The CDR3 DNA follows: TGTGCCAGCAGTTTATCGTGGAGTAGCGGGATGGACGGGGAGCTGTTTTTT. Protein sequence: CASSLSWSSGMDGELFF.

The gene calls are TRBV11-2 and TRBJ2-7, with D possibly being TRBD1 (6 bases). Per the germline V gene, CDR1 is SGHAT and CDR2 is FQNNGV. The CDR3 has 15 amino acids. V lost 6 bases and J 3 bases, leaving 18 bases between the germline ends. The CDR3 loop reads CASRRKGGQLYEQYF. Written as DNA, the CDR3 is TGTGCCAGCAGACGAAAGGGCGGACAGCTCTACGAGCAGTACTTC.

Comment on this clonotype: The CDR3 ends on some other residue instead of the conserved phenylalanine or tryptophan, so this is likely a read error. The CDR3 DNA sequence: TGTGCCAGCAGTTTAGAGCCGGGATCACCCCTCCACTGT. Encoded protein: CASSLEPGSPLHC. The V call is TRBV11-2, the J call TRBJ1-6; D unclear. CDR3 length: 13 residues. In germline, CDR1 is SGHAT, CDR2 FQNNGV.

Many counts were recorded for this clonotype. The chain uses TRBV28 and TRBJ2-7, with 7 bases identical to TRBD1. The CDR3 totals 13 residues. Germline V gene sequence: CDR1 MDHEN, CDR2 SYDVKM. V lost 6 bases and J lost 9; bases outside the gene matches: 11. CDR3 DNA sequence: TGTGCCAGCAGGACCGGGACAGCTAAGCTGCAGTACTTC. Its protein product is CASRTGTAKLQYF.